This section outlines one TCR beta chain sequence together with its context. Its matching antigen is unknown. V was clipped by 4 bases and J by 6 bases, with 18 bases between them. This CDR3 has 15 residues. Germline CDR1 and CDR2: SGHRS and YFSETQ. The sample comes from a study of T cell responses to AZD1222 COVID-19 vaccine. TCRdb's table, derived via immunoSEQ multiplex PCR, lists solely in-frame clones and lacks some. The repertoire holds 90,000 to 120,000 clones, with 93% as singletons. Overall study results and limits: It was only 6 or 7 AZD1222 recipients who were seropositive at baseline.

Sequencing used peripheral blood, obtained on day 0 of AZD1222 vaccination. The chain joins TRBV5-1 to TRBJ2-3, with a weak D call TRBD1 (6 bases). The sequence was obtained from an adult in good health. CDR3 DNA sequence: TGCGCCAGCAGCCGAGACGGACAGCCGCGGGATACGCAGTATTTT. Translating gives CASSRDGQPRDTQYF.